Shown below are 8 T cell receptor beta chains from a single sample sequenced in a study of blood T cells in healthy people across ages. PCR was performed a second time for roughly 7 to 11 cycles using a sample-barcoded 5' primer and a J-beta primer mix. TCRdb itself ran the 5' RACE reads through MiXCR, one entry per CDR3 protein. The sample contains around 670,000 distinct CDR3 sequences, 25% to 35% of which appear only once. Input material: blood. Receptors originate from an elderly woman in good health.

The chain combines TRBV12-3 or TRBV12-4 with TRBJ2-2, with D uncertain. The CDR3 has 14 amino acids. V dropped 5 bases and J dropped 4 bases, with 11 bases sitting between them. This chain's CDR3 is CASSRDLLTGELFF. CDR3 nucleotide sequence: TGTGCCAGCAGTCGAGACCTTCTCACCGGGGAGCTGTTTTTT.

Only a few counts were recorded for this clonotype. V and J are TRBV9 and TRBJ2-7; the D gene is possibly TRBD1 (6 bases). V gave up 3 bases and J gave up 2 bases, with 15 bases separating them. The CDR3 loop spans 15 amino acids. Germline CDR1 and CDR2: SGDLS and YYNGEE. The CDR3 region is CASSEAPTGTYEQYF. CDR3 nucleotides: TGTGCCAGCAGCGAGGCCCCGACAGGAACCTACGAGCAGTACTTC.

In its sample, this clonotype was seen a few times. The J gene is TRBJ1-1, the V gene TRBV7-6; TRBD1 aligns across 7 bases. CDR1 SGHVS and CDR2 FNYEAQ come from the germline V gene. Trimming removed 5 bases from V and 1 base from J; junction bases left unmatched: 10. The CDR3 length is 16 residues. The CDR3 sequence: CASSPFRRGQNTEAFF. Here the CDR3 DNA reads TGTGCCAGCAGCCCTTTTCGGAGGGGGCAGAACACTGAAGCTTTCTTT.

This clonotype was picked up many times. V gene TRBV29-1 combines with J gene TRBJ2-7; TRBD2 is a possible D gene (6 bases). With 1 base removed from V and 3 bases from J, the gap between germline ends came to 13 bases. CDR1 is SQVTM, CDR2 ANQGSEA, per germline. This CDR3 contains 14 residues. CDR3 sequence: CSVEGSDYNYEQYF. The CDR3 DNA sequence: TGCAGCGTTGAAGGTTCGGACTATAACTACGAGCAGTACTTC.

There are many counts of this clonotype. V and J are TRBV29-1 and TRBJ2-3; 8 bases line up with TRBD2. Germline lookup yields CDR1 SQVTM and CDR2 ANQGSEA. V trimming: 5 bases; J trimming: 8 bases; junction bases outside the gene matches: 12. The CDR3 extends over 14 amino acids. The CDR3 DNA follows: TGCAGCGTTTGCTGGACTAGCTCAGAGGGTACGCAGTATTTT. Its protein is CSVCWTSSEGTQYF.

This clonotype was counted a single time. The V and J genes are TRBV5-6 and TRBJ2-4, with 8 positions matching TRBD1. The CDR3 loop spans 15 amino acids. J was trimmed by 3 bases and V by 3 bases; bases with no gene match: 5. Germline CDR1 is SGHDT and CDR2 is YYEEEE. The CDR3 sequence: CASSSGGWGKNIQYF. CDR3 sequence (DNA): TGTGCCAGCAGCTCAGGGGGCTGGGGCAAAAACATTCAGTACTTC.

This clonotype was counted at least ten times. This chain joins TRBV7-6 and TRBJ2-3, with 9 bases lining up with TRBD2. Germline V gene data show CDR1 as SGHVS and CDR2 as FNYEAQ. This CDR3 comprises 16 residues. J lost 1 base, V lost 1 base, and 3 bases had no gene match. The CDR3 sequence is CASSLGTSVRTDTQYF. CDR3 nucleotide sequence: TGTGCCAGCAGCTTAGGGACTAGCGTACGCACAGATACGCAGTATTTT.

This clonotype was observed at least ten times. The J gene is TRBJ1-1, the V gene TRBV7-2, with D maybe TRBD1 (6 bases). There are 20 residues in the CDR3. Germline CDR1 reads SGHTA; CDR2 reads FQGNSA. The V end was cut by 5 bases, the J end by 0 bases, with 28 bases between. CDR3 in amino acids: CASSGETKTGTRGLNTEAFF. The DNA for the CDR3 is TGTGCCAGCAGCGGAGAAACCAAAACCGGGACAAGAGGTTTGAACACTGAAGCTTTCTTT.